A selection of T cell receptor beta chains follows, all from one sample in a study of spatial heterogeneity in lung cancer. TCRdb re-analysed the 5' RACE reads in MiXCR, keeping a single row per CDR3 protein. Of about 2,700 distinct CDR3 sequences in the sample, 5.5% were seen once. The source material was lung tumor tissue, sampled at surgery. Receptors were obtained from a male donor with early-stage non-small cell lung cancer. The CDR3 runs from the conserved cysteine through the conserved F or W. A D gene is named only where the DNA matches it firmly. Clone size is not always given. Where it is, it says once, few, many or a class for expanded clones.

>.|.|TRBV11-2|16|TRBJ1-6
CASSFGHSSYNSPLHF
TGTGCCAGCAGCTTCGGACACAGCTCCTATAATTCACCCCTCCACTTT
>medium-sized|TRBD2|TRBV28|16|TRBJ2-7
CASRPGRRAGALEQYF
TGTGCCAGCCGTCCGGGAAGGAGAGCGGGAGCGCTCGAGCAGTACTTC
>medium-sized|TRBD2|TRBV7-3|15|TRBJ2-1
CASSLVAGGQSEQFF
TGTGCCAGCAGCCTTGTAGCGGGAGGGCAATCTGAGCAGTTCTTC
>many|.|TRBV7-6|14|TRBJ2-7
CASSLTQGVDEQYF
TGTGCCAGCAGCTTAACCCAGGGTGTCGACGAGCAGTACTTC
>medium-sized|TRBD1|TRBV6-5|14|TRBJ1-6
CASSPGTGRSPLHF
TGTGCCAGCAGTCCCGGGACAGGGAGATCACCCCTCCACTTT
>many|.|TRBV5-1|13|TRBJ2-1
CASSLEVYNEQFF
TGCGCCAGCAGCTTGGAGGTGTACAATGAGCAGTTCTTC
>medium-sized|.|TRBV2|13|TRBJ2-5
CASQEEEKETQYF
TGTGCCAGCCAAGAGGAGGAGAAAGAGACCCAGTACTTC
>many|.|TRBV6-6|14|TRBJ2-3
CASYSQRYTDTQYF
TGTGCCAGTTACTCTCAGCGGTACACAGATACGCAGTATTTT
>many|TRBD1|TRBV7-6|16|TRBJ1-3
CASSRPQTGLGNTIYF
TGTGCCAGCAGCCGACCCCAGACAGGGCTAGGAAACACCATATATTTT
>large|.|TRBV7-2|16|TRBJ2-3
CASSLSPRGNTDTQYF
TGTGCCAGCAGCTTGTCCCCCAGGGGAAATACAGATACGCAGTATTTT
>medium-sized|TRBD1|TRBV3-1|16|TRBJ1-3
CASSHRQGAAGNTIYF
TGTGCCAGCAGCCACAGACAGGGGGCGGCCGGAAACACCATATATTTT
>many|TRBD2|TRBV24-1|16|TRBJ2-3
CATSDLTNSGTDTQYF
TGTGCCACCAGTGATTTGACTAATAGCGGGACGGATACGCAGTATTTT
>many|.|TRBV6-2/TRBV6-3|14|TRBJ2-1
CASSYSLGAVEQFF
TGTGCCAGCAGTTATAGCCTCGGCGCGGTTGAGCAGTTCTTC
>few|.|TRBV24-1|16|TRBJ2-7
CATSAPSTPRRYEQYF
TGTGCCACCAGTGCGCCCTCGACGCCCCGAAGGTACGAGCAGTACTTC
>.|TRBD1|TRBV6-5|15|TRBJ2-5
CASSGPGQGEETQYF
TGTGCCAGCAGTGGGCCGGGACAGGGTGAAGAGACCCAGTACTTC
>medium-sized|TRBD2|TRBV20-1|14|TRBJ2-7
CSAEVAGFSSEQYF
TGCAGTGCTGAAGTAGCGGGGTTCTCCTCCGAGCAGTACTTC
>medium-sized|TRBD2|TRBV27|15|TRBJ2-1
CASSRTSGRQNEQFF
TGTGCCAGCAGCCGGACTAGCGGGAGGCAGAATGAGCAGTTCTTC
>medium-sized|TRBD1|TRBV20-1|12|TRBJ2-7
CSAGTDTYEQYF
TGCAGTGCGGGGACAGATACCTACGAGCAGTACTTC
>medium-sized|TRBD1|TRBV6-5|14|TRBJ1-2
CASSYSRGPNGYTF
TGTGCCAGCAGTTATTCCAGGGGGCCTAATGGCTACACCTTC
>large|TRBD1|TRBV27|15|TRBJ1-4
CASSWAGTGYEKLFF
TGTGCCAGCAGCTGGGCCGGGACAGGGTATGAAAAACTGTTTTTT
>medium-sized|.|TRBV28|14|TRBJ2-2
CASYDRPNTGELFF
TGTGCCTCTTACGACAGGCCGAACACCGGGGAGCTGTTTTTT
>medium-sized|.|TRBV19|11|TRBJ1-5
CASGFNQPQHF
TGTGCCAGTGGTTTCAATCAGCCCCAGCATTTT
>.|.|TRBV20-1|13|TRBJ2-5
CSARGTDTETQYF
TGCAGTGCTAGAGGGACAGATACCGAGACCCAGTACTTC
>medium-sized|TRBD1|TRBV6-6|14|TRBJ2-3
CASSADRVADTQYF
TGTGCCAGCAGTGCGGACAGGGTGGCCGATACGCAGTATTTT
>medium-sized|.|TRBV20-1|14|TRBJ2-7
CSATRAQSPYEQYF
TGCAGTGCTACTAGGGCCCAGTCTCCCTACGAGCAGTACTTC
>many|TRBD1|TRBV7-2|16|TRBJ2-5
CASSLLGTGGGKTQYF
TGTGCCAGCAGCTTACTGGGGACAGGGGGAGGGAAGACCCAGTACTTC
>many|TRBD2|TRBV20-1|15|TRBJ2-3
CSARATSGFTDTQYF
TGCAGTGCTAGAGCGACTAGCGGTTTCACAGATACGCAGTATTTT
>.|TRBD1|TRBV20-1|17|TRBJ2-2
CSARERDRDGDTGELFF
TGCAGTGCTAGAGAGAGAGACAGGGATGGGGACACCGGGGAGCTGTTTTTT
>medium-sized|TRBD2|TRBV5-1|14|TRBJ2-5
CASSAREGAETQYF
TGCGCCAGCAGCGCCAGGGAGGGCGCAGAGACCCAGTACTTC
>many|.|TRBV7-2|15|TRBJ1-4
CASSLAGRGDEKLFF
TGTGCCAGCAGCTTAGCCGGCAGGGGAGATGAAAAACTGTTTTTT
>.|TRBD2|TRBV7-9|15|TRBJ2-1
CASRVAAGGRNEQFF
TGTGCCAGCAGGGTAGCAGCGGGAGGCCGGAATGAGCAGTTCTTC
>many|.|TRBV7-8|12|TRBJ2-4
CASSSSGNIQYF
TGTGCCAGCAGCTCGTCTGGAAACATTCAGTACTTC
>few|.|TRBV3-1|13|TRBJ1-5
CASSRDNNQPQHF
TGTGCCAGCAGTCGGGACAACAATCAGCCCCAGCATTTT
>medium-sized|TRBD2|TRBV20-1|13|TRBJ2-7
CSALSTSGYEQYF
TGCAGTGCTCTTTCGACTAGCGGCTACGAGCAGTACTTC
>many|TRBD1|TRBV2|19|TRBJ2-1
CASSHFIGPGTGLVDEQFF
TGTGCCAGCAGTCATTTTATAGGCCCCGGGACAGGTTTAGTCGATGAGCAGTTCTTC
>many|.|TRBV6-5|13|TRBJ2-1
CASSQGSYNEQFF
TGTGCCAGCAGCCAGGGCAGCTACAATGAGCAGTTCTTC
>medium-sized|.|TRBV28|17|TRBJ2-7
CASSSMGLFLSNYEQYF
TGTGCCAGCAGTTCGATGGGCCTTTTCCTCTCTAACTACGAGCAGTACTTC
>.|.|TRBV7-2|15|TRBJ1-6
CASSLASQIGSPLHF
TGTGCCAGCAGCTTAGCTTCCCAGATTGGATCACCCCTCCACTTT
>medium-sized|.|TRBV10-3|13|TRBJ2-1
CAITGGTYNEQFF
TGTGCCATCACGGGGGGCACCTACAATGAGCAGTTCTTC
>once|TRBD2|TRBV19|16|TRBJ2-3
CASSIGLAGITDTQYF
TGTGCCAGTAGTATAGGACTAGCGGGGATCACAGATACGCAGTATTTT
>medium-sized|.|TRBV29-1|11|TRBJ1-2
CSVGSDYGYTF
TGCAGCGTTGGATCCGACTATGGCTACACCTTC
>many|.|TRBV5-1|16|TRBJ2-3
CASSLGAPGGTDTQYF
TGCGCCAGCAGCCTCGGTGCTCCGGGGGGCACAGATACGCAGTATTTT
>many|.|TRBV20-1|12|TRBJ2-5
CSAAGEEETQYF
TGCAGTGCCGCCGGGGAAGAAGAGACCCAGTACTTC
>many|TRBD2|TRBV6-2/TRBV6-3|18|TRBJ2-2
CASSYLPVAGANTGELFF
TGTGCCAGCAGTTATCTCCCCGTAGCGGGAGCGAACACCGGGGAGCTGTTTTTT
>.|TRBD2|TRBV28|17|TRBJ2-3
CASSLWSAGAGTDTQYF
TGTGCCAGCAGTTTATGGTCTGCGGGAGCGGGCACAGATACGCAGTATTTT
>medium-sized|.|TRBV11-2|13|TRBJ2-1
CASSSGLNNEQFF
TGTGCCAGCAGCTCCGGACTAAACAATGAGCAGTTCTTC
>few|.|TRBV6-5|13|TRBJ2-7
CASSIDITYEQYF
TGTGCCAGCAGTATTGACATTACCTACGAGCAGTACTTC
>medium-sized|.|TRBV6-2/TRBV6-3|16|TRBJ1-1
CASSYSNHRVNTEAFF
TGTGCCAGCAGTTACTCGAATCACAGGGTGAACACTGAAGCTTTCTTT
>.|.|TRBV12-3/TRBV12-4|13|TRBJ1-1
CASSFRANTEAFF
TGTGCCAGCAGTTTTCGGGCGAACACTGAAGCTTTCTTT
>medium-sized|TRBD1|TRBV5-5|16|TRBJ1-1
CASILGTGELNTEAFF
TGTGCCAGCATCCTTGGGACAGGGGAACTGAACACTGAAGCTTTCTTT
>medium-sized|.|TRBV7-6|12|TRBJ1-1
CASSPGLLEAFF
TGTGCCAGCAGCCCGGGCCTTCTTGAAGCTTTCTTT
>many|.|TRBV28|16|TRBJ2-2
CASSFNPGSNTGELFF
TGTGCCAGCAGTTTTAACCCAGGGTCGAACACCGGGGAGCTGTTTTTT
>medium-sized|.|TRBV13|15|TRBJ2-5
CASSLNRFDAETQYF
TGTGCCAGCAGCCTCAACAGGTTTGATGCGGAGACCCAGTACTTC
>large|.|TRBV27|13|TRBJ1-4
CASSTDPIEKLFF
TGTGCCAGCAGCACGGACCCGATTGAAAAACTGTTTTTT
>many|TRBD2|TRBV2|17|TRBJ2-2
CASRVGLAVTNTGELFF
TGTGCCAGCAGGGTAGGACTAGCGGTGACGAACACCGGGGAGCTGTTTTTT
>.|TRBD1|TRBV2|16|TRBJ2-7
CASARGERQGSDEQYF
TGTGCCAGCGCCAGAGGCGAAAGACAGGGATCGGACGAGCAGTACTTC
>medium-sized|.|TRBV6-2/TRBV6-3|15|TRBJ1-6
CATASRQTAQSPLHF
TGTGCCACCGCCTCCAGACAGACCGCACAGTCACCCCTCCACTTT
>many|.|TRBV6-1|17|TRBJ2-7
CASSEETMAGNSYEQYF
TGTGCCAGCAGTGAAGAGACTATGGCAGGCAACTCCTACGAGCAGTACTTC
>medium-sized|.|TRBV12-3/TRBV12-4|12|TRBJ1-5
CASSLADQPQHF
TGTGCCAGCAGTTTAGCTGATCAGCCCCAGCATTTT
>medium-sized|.|TRBV7-9|14|TRBJ2-7
CASTSLWAPYEQYF
TGTGCCAGCACCTCCCTCTGGGCCCCCTACGAGCAGTACTTC